Below are 27 T cell receptor beta chains sequenced from a single sample in a study of control samples from healthy donors and cancer patients. The protocol was immunoSEQ multiplex PCR, while the TCRdb copy is restricted to in-frame clones and leaves out a portion. Of roughly 200,000 clones in the sample, just under 95% were seen once. Sequenced material: blood. These TCRs come from a man younger than 35 in good health.

The CDR3: CASSRSGTVPYEQYF. The CDR3 DNA reads TGTGCCAGCAGTCGTTCCGGGACAGTCCCCTACGAGCAGTACTTC. The chain links TRBV6-2 or TRBV6-3 to TRBJ2-7; 7 nucleotides align to TRBD1. This CDR3 comprises 15 residues. Germline assignment: CDR1 MNHEY and CDR2 SVGEGT. Germline trimming cut 5 bases from V and 2 bases from J; bases unmatched to any gene: 9.

V and J are TRBV7-9 and TRBJ2-3; maybe TRBD1 (6 bases). The V gene lost 11 bases and the J gene lost 11 bases, with 17 bases spanning the gap. The CDR3 contains 11 residues. Germline V gives CDR1 SEHNR, CDR2 FQNEAQ (reference sequence). The DNA for the CDR3 is TGTGCCCTCAGCGAGGGGGTGTGGCAGTATTTT. Protein sequence: CALSEGVWQYF.

The V gene is TRBV7-9, the J gene TRBJ1-5; D is ambiguous. Germline loops: CDR1 SEHNR, CDR2 FQNEAQ (reference sequence). V lost 3 bases, J lost 3 bases, and 6 bases lay in between. CDR3 length equals 13 residues. The CDR3 here is CASSFGLNQPQHF. DNA of the CDR3: TGTGCCAGCAGCTTTGGACTCAATCAGCCCCAGCATTTT.

The chain has TRBV7-3 and TRBJ1-4; D uncertain. The CDR3 extends over 14 amino acids. Deletions cut 0 bases from V and 5 bases from J, with 7 bases between. Germline CDR1 is SGHTA and CDR2 is FQGTGA. The CDR3 sequence is CASSLTTFNEKLFF. CDR3 sequence (DNA): TGTGCCAGCAGCTTAACAACCTTCAATGAAAAACTGTTTTTT.

The chain carries TRBV10-2 and TRBJ1-1, with TRBD1 as a possible D gene (5 bases). CDR1 and CDR2 (germline): WSHSY, SAAADI. The ends were cut back, 8 bases at V and 2 bases at J, with 15 bases in the middle. The length of the CDR3 is 14 residues. This CDR3 is CASATTARNTEAFF. CDR3 bases: TGCGCCAGCGCAACGACAGCACGTAACACTGAAGCTTTCTTT.

This clone came up once. V is TRBV4-1 and J is TRBJ2-6; 7 bases align to TRBD1. The V segment lost 1 base and the J segment 3 bases; nucleotides outside the gene matches: 3. Germline assignment: CDR1 MGHRA and CDR2 YSYEKL. CDR3 size: 16 residues. The CDR3 sequence: CASSQVTGRGANVLTF. CDR3 bases: TGCGCCAGCAGCCAAGTGACAGGGCGTGGGGCCAACGTCCTGACTTTC.

The gene calls are TRBV19 and TRBJ1-4; weak D call: TRBD1 (6 bases). The CDR3 is 15 residues long. Germline CDR1 and CDR2: LNHDA and SQIVND (reference sequence). Trimming cost V 8 bases and J 5 bases, with 18 bases left between them. The CDR3 reads CASRRLEGGNEKLFF. The CDR3 DNA reads TGTGCCAGTCGCAGGCTGGAGGGGGGAAATGAAAAACTGTTTTTT.

This chain uses TRBV5-4 with TRBJ2-3; 13 bases map to TRBD2. Trimming removed 4 bases from V and 4 bases from J; junction bases left unmatched: 3. The CDR3 contains 15 residues. Per the germline V gene, CDR1 is SGHNT and CDR2 is YYREEE (reference sequence). The CDR3 bases are TGTGCCAGCAGCACTAGCGGGGGGGACGCAGATACGCAGTATTTT. It codes for CASSTSGGDADTQYF.

This rearrangement joins TRBV27 to TRBJ1-5; TRBD1 is a possible D gene (6 bases). Looked up from germline, CDR1 is MNHEY and CDR2 is SMNVEV (reference sequence). Trimming shortened V by 5 bases and J by 5 bases, and 13 bases separated the two germline ends. The CDR3 runs to 14 residues. This chain's CDR3 is CASSPTGFDQPQHF. The DNA of the CDR3 is TGTGCCAGCAGTCCTACAGGGTTCGATCAGCCCCAGCATTTT.

The V call is TRBV5-1, the J call TRBJ1-5; possibly TRBD1 for D (5 bases). The germline gives CDR1 SGHRS, CDR2 YFSETQ. Trimming shortened V by 0 bases and J by 2 bases, and 9 bases separated the two germline ends. The CDR3 extends over 15 amino acids. The CDR3 DNA sequence: TGCGCCAGCAGCTTGGCTGACAGCCGCAATCAGCCCCAGCATTTT. Its protein product is CASSLADSRNQPQHF.

The chain has TRBV10-3 and TRBJ1-5, with D uncertain. V was pared by 4 bases and J by 3 bases, with 13 bases between. The CDR3 is 15 residues long. CDR1 is ENHRY and CDR2 is SYGVKD in the germline V gene. The CDR3 loop reads CAISATNSFNQPQHF. The CDR3 coding sequence is TGTGCCATCAGTGCGACCAATAGCTTCAATCAGCCCCAGCATTTT.

This chain connects TRBV5-1 to TRBJ1-4; TRBD1 might be the D (5 bases). V was clipped by 5 bases and J by 3 bases, with 11 bases between them. Germline lookup yields CDR1 SGHRS and CDR2 YFSETQ. The CDR3 runs to 14 residues. The DNA for the CDR3 is TGCGCCAGCAGTTCCCGGGGGGCTAATGAAAAACTGTTTTTT. This translates into CASSSRGANEKLFF.

The rearrangement links TRBV27 to TRBJ2-5; D ambiguous. V lost 5 bases to trimming and J lost 6 bases, with 13 bases between them. Germline-derived CDR1 and CDR2 are MNHEY and SMNVEV (reference sequence). The CDR3 totals 13 residues. The CDR3 is CASSPGWGKTQYF. CDR3 bases: TGTGCCAGCAGTCCCGGGTGGGGAAAGACCCAGTACTTC.

This clone has just a few counts. The rearrangement links TRBV30 to TRBJ1-5; no clear D. From germline, CDR1 is GTSNPN and CDR2 SVGIG (reference sequence). Trimming removed 7 bases at V and 7 bases at J, with 17 bases between. The CDR3 has 13 residues. The CDR3 nucleotides are TGTGCCTTTGCCGAGCAGAGCGGGCAGCCCCAGCATTTT. Protein product: CAFAEQSGQPQHF. Full variable domain (remainder filled in from reference TRBV30 and TRBJ1-5): SQTIHQWPATLVQPVGSPLSLECTVEGTSNPNLYWYRQAAGRGLQLLFYSVGIGQISSEVPQNLSASRPQDRQFILSSKKLLLSDSGFYLCAFAEQSGQPQHFGDGTRLSIL.

V gene TRBV30 combines with J gene TRBJ1-1, with D uncertain. This CDR3 contains 13 residues. Trimming removed 0 bases from V and 8 bases from J, with 13 bases in between. Per the germline V gene, CDR1 is GTSNPN and CDR2 is SVGIG (reference sequence). The CDR3: CAWSVRVEAEAFF. DNA for the CDR3: TGTGCCTGGAGTGTACGGGTGGAGGCCGAAGCTTTCTTT.

The chain joins TRBV6-5 to TRBJ2-1; TRBD1 aligns across 9 bases. This CDR3 region has 14 residues. Germline CDR1 reads MNHEY; CDR2 reads SVGAGI. The V gene end was trimmed by 5 bases and the J gene end by 4 bases; junction bases not matched to a gene: 3. In nucleotides, the CDR3 is TGTGCCAGCAGTAATGGACAGGGGTACAATGAGCAGTTCTTC. Amino acid sequence: CASSNGQGYNEQFF.

The rearrangement links TRBV19 to TRBJ2-1; TRBD2 matches at 8 bases. The CDR3 runs to 16 residues. The V gene end was trimmed by 2 bases and the J gene end by 2 bases; junction bases not matched to a gene: 5. CDR1 LNHDA and CDR2 SQIVND come from the germline V gene (reference sequence). The CDR3 reads CASSISRGGPYNEQFF. The CDR3 DNA sequence: TGTGCCAGTAGTATAAGCCGGGGGGGTCCCTACAATGAGCAGTTCTTC.

The gene calls are TRBV30 and TRBJ1-6; perhaps TRBD1 as D (6 bases). Germline V gene data show CDR1 as GTSNPN and CDR2 as SVGIG (reference sequence). The ends were cut back, 2 bases at V and 7 bases at J, with 12 bases in the middle. The length of the CDR3 is 14 residues. CDR3 amino acids: CAWSYTGMNSPLHF. DNA of the CDR3: TGTGCCTGGAGTTACACAGGGATGAATTCACCCCTCCACTTT.

The genes are TRBV5-4 and TRBJ2-7; D may match TRBD1 or TRBD2 (5 bases each). The V and J ends lost 4 bases and 1 base respectively, with 15 bases between them. This CDR3 has 15 amino acids. The germline CDR1 and CDR2 sequences are SGHNT and YYREEE (reference sequence). CDR3 DNA sequence: TGTGCCAGCAGCCCGGCCCCTGGGACGTCCTACGAGCAGTACTTC. Translated, it gives CASSPAPGTSYEQYF.

The chain combines TRBV14 with TRBJ1-1; tentative D call: TRBD1 (6 bases). The germline V and J ends were trimmed by 0 bases and 7 bases, with 21 bases remaining between them. The CDR3 has 17 amino acids. Looked up from germline, CDR1 is SGHDN and CDR2 is FVKESK. CDR3 sequence reads: CASSQDPIFHRAHEAFF. DNA for the CDR3: TGTGCCAGCAGCCAAGATCCCATTTTTCACAGGGCCCATGAAGCTTTCTTT.

The chain is built from TRBV14 and TRBJ2-5; TRBD1 is a possible D gene (5 bases). Trimming took 3 bases from V and 5 from J, leaving 19 bases between them. Germline V gene data show CDR1 as SGHDN and CDR2 as FVKESK. CDR3 size: 16 residues. CDR3 sequence reads: CASSQFGADARETQYF. In DNA form, the CDR3 reads TGTGCCAGCAGCCAGTTTGGGGCCGACGCACGGGAGACCCAGTACTTC.

The chain joins TRBV4-1 to TRBJ1-4, with D possibly being TRBD1 (6 bases). CDR3 size: 16 residues. The V gene's germline CDR1 is MGHRA and CDR2 YSYEKL. Trimming pared 1 base from V and 8 bases from J, leaving 17 bases between. CDR3 protein: CASSQGFTRTEEKLFF. Written as DNA, the CDR3 is TGCGCCAGCAGCCAAGGGTTCACCCGGACAGAAGAAAAACTGTTTTTT.

CDR3 nucleotide sequence: TGCGCCAGCAGCCCCGGGGGGGGCACAGATACGCAGTATTTT. This sequence encodes CASSPGGGTDTQYF. V and J are TRBV4-1 and TRBJ2-3; 8 nucleotides line up with TRBD2. The length of the CDR3 is 14 residues. Germline lookup yields CDR1 MGHRA and CDR2 YSYEKL. V lost 4 bases and J lost 1; bases outside the gene matches: 1.

The chain has TRBV5-1 and TRBJ2-1; D may be TRBD1 (6 bases). Trimming shortened V by 2 bases and J by 4 bases, and 13 bases separated the two germline ends. The CDR3 is 15 amino acids. CDR1 and CDR2 from the germline V gene are SGHRS and YFSETQ. Here the CDR3 reads CASSLGTPTYNEQFF. The CDR3 DNA follows: TGCGCCAGCAGCTTAGGGACACCTACATACAATGAGCAGTTCTTC.

This clone occurred once. The chain combines TRBV2 with TRBJ1-1; TRBD1 aligns across 7 bases. This CDR3 is 14 amino acids long. Germline V gives CDR1 SNHLY, CDR2 FYNNEI. V shed 6 bases and J 4 bases; nucleotides not matched to a gene: 8. CDR3 sequence (DNA): TGTGCCAGCAGCGATACAGGGGTGCTCACTGAAGCTTTCTTT. This gives the protein CASSDTGVLTEAFF.

The rearrangement uses TRBV5-1 and TRBJ1-4; unclear D gene. Trimming left V 4 bases short and J 0 bases short, with 10 bases between. This CDR3 comprises 15 residues. Germline V lookup: CDR1 SGHRS, CDR2 YFSETQ. CDR3 loop: CASSPGGATNEKLFF. CDR3 bases: TGCGCCAGCAGCCCGGGCGGGGCAACTAATGAAAAACTGTTTTTT. Complete variable domain (other parts from reference TRBV5-1 and TRBJ1-4): KAGVTQTPRYLIKTRGQQVTLSCSPISGHRSVSWYQQTPGQGLQFLFEYFSETQRNKGNFPGRFSGRQFSNSRSEMNVSTLELGDSALYLCASSPGGATNEKLFFGSGTQLSVL.

The chain couples TRBV27 to TRBJ1-4; possible D gene TRBD1, 5 bases. Between the trimmed V and J ends, which lost 4 bases and 9 bases, there was a span of 15 bases. The CDR3 is 14 residues long. Germline V gene lookup returns CDR1 MNHEY and CDR2 SMNVEV (reference sequence). CDR3 sequence (DNA): TGTGCCAGCAGTTATTTGGGGGTGGAAAAAAAACTGTTTTTT. This translates into CASSYLGVEKKLFF.